These 18 T cell receptor beta chains came from one sample sequenced in a study of T cells in Graves' hyperthyroidism and ophthalmopathy. RNA transcripts gave rise to amplified TCR beta CDR3 regions. HTBI primers were employed in a first-round RT-PCR of the TCR CDR3. MiXCR, applied by TCRdb to the multiplex PCR reads, yields one record per CDR3 protein. Of 700,000 or so distinct CDR3 sequences listed, roughly 14% were seen once; the top ten hold around 12%. The sequenced sample was blood. The receptor set was obtained from a woman in her fifties or sixties with Graves' ophthalmopathy.

Points on this clonotype: Germline and junction disagree at one end, which may indicate a read error. The chain carries TRBV14 and TRBJ2-4; a possible D gene is TRBD1 (6 bases). Germline CDR1 reads SGHDN; CDR2 reads FVKESK. This CDR3 is built from 18 residues. The CDR3 is CASSPRTADGLAKSIQYF. CDR3 coding DNA: TGTGCCAGCAGCCCCCGGACAGCAGATGGTTTAGCCAAAAGCATTCAGTACTTC.

This clonotype was recorded many times. This sequence joins TRBV18 and TRBJ2-7, with 8 bases matching TRBD2. This CDR3 region has 14 residues. Germline V gene lookup returns CDR1 KGHSH and CDR2 LQKENI. V lost 1 base, J lost 5 bases, and 4 bases stayed unmatched. CDR3 region: CASSPLSGRDEQYF. For the CDR3, the DNA is TGTGCCAGCTCACCACTGAGCGGGAGAGACGAGCAGTACTTC.

This clonotype has a count of ten or more. V and J are TRBV28 and TRBJ2-7; no reliable D call. The CDR3 is made up of 13 amino acids. The V end lost 7 bases, the J end lost 3 bases, and 13 bases lay between the germline ends. The germline V gene encodes CDR1 MDHEN and CDR2 SYDVKM. DNA of the CDR3: TGTGCCAGCACGACTCCACACCTCTACGAGCAGTACTTC. Translated, it gives CASTTPHLYEQYF. The variable domain in full, completed from reference TRBV28 and TRBJ2-7, reads DVKVTQSSRYLVKRTGEKVFLECVQDMDHENMFWYRQDPGLGLRLIYFSYDVKMKEKGDIPEGYSVSREKKERFSLILESASTNQTSMYLCASTTPHLYEQYFGPGTRLTVT.

The chain is built from TRBV20-1 and TRBJ2-7, with TRBD1 matching over 7 bases. Germline V gene data show CDR1 as DFQATT and CDR2 as SNEGSKA (reference sequence). V lost 3 bases to trimming and J lost 4 bases; unmatched junction nucleotides: 12. The CDR3 loop spans 15 amino acids. As DNA, the CDR3 is TGCAGTGCTAGGATACAGGGGAGTCCGCCTTACGAGCAGTACTTC. It translates to CSARIQGSPPYEQYF.

CDR3 protein: CASGTGLAVTDTQYF. The CDR3 DNA follows: TGCGCCAGCGGAACGGGACTAGCGGTCACAGATACGCAGTATTTT. V and J are TRBV5-1 and TRBJ2-3; 11 bases are a match to TRBD2. V lost 7 bases and J lost 2; bases outside the gene matches: 6. CDR1 SGHRS and CDR2 YFSETQ come from the germline V gene. This CDR3 is 15 amino acids long.

This clonotype has a handful of counts. CDR3 coding DNA: TGTGCCAGCAGCACCTCAGGGGGCGCACAGTCACCCCTCCACTTT. Protein sequence: CASSTSGGAQSPLHF. This rearrangement joins TRBV7-3 to TRBJ1-6; 8 positions match TRBD1. This CDR3 has 15 residues. The V and J ends lost 5 bases and 10 bases, in that order; junction bases with no gene match: 10. Germline loops: CDR1 SGHTA, CDR2 FQGTGA. The full variable domain, completed using reference TRBV7-3 and TRBJ1-6, is GAGVSQTPSNKVTEKGKYVELRCDPISGHTALYWYRQSLGQGPEFLIYFQGTGAADDSGLPNDRFFAVRPEGSVSTLKIQRTERGDSAVYLCASSTSGGAQSPLHFGNGTRLTVT.

The sample holds many counts of this clonotype. The chain couples TRBV11-2 to TRBJ2-3; the D gene is possibly TRBD2 (6 bases). Per the germline V gene, CDR1 is SGHAT and CDR2 is FQNNGV. Between the trimmed V and J ends, which lost 4 bases and 0 bases, there was a span of 11 bases. This CDR3 is built from 15 residues. In DNA form, the CDR3 reads TGTGCCAGCAGCTCCTCGCGGGATAGCACAGATACGCAGTATTTT. Translating it yields CASSSSRDSTDTQYF.

This clonotype was detected many times. V is TRBV20-1 and J is TRBJ1-1; D gene unclear. The ends were cut back, 0 bases at V and 5 bases at J, with 13 bases in the middle. CDR3 length: 14 amino acids. Germline lookup yields CDR1 DFQATT and CDR2 SNEGSKA (reference sequence). For the CDR3, the DNA is TGCAGTGCTAGAGAGGCGTGGGGTAGGACTGAAGCTTTCTTT. Amino acids: CSAREAWGRTEAFF.

The rearrangement uses TRBV7-3 and TRBJ2-1; 12 bases are a match to TRBD2. Germline loops: CDR1 SGHTA, CDR2 FQGTGA. The length of the CDR3 is 15 residues. Unmatched junction bases numbered 5, after V lost 4 bases and J lost 7 bases. DNA for the CDR3: TGTGCCAGCAGCTCGACTAGCGGGAGTATGAATGAGCAGTTCTTC. This gives the protein CASSSTSGSMNEQFF.

This clonotype was recorded at least ten times. The rearrangement links TRBV7-9 to TRBJ2-1; 13 bases are a match to TRBD2. The ends lost 5 bases at V and 3 bases at J; junction bases unmatched: 10. CDR3 size: 18 residues. Per germline, CDR1 SEHNR and CDR2 FQNEAQ (reference sequence). The CDR3 DNA reads as TGTGCCAGCAGCCCGACTAGCGGGAGGTTCCTAAGCTACAATGAGCAGTTCTTC. Translating gives CASSPTSGRFLSYNEQFF.

This clonotype was seen ten or more times. The rearrangement links TRBV29-1 to TRBJ2-1; 10 nucleotides agree with TRBD2. Germline CDR1 and CDR2: SQVTM and ANQGSEA. The CDR3 is made up of 15 amino acids. Germline trimming cut 3 bases from V and 8 bases from J; bases unmatched to any gene: 10. The CDR3 spells CSVDAPAGGPYEQFF. CDR3 in DNA: TGCAGCGTTGACGCTCCAGCGGGAGGGCCCTATGAGCAGTTCTTC.

The table lists this clonotype with many counts. The chain couples TRBV14 to TRBJ2-7; D perhaps matches TRBD1 (6 bases). Germline V gene lookup returns CDR1 SGHDN and CDR2 FVKESK. V was trimmed by 0 bases and J by 3 bases, leaving 12 bases between them. This CDR3 comprises 15 residues. As DNA, the CDR3 is TGTGCCAGCAGCCAAGATGGCAGGGGTGGCTACGAGCAGTACTTC. Its translation is CASSQDGRGGYEQYF.

This clonotype was observed at least ten times. The chain couples TRBV7-9 to TRBJ2-1; D is possibly TRBD1 (6 bases). This CDR3 is 14 amino acids long. V dropped 10 bases and J dropped 0 bases, with 13 bases sitting between them. Germline CDR1 and CDR2: SEHNR and FQNEAQ (reference sequence). CDR3 residues: CATQGWSSYNEQFF. The DNA of the CDR3 is TGTGCCACCCAGGGGTGGAGCTCCTACAATGAGCAGTTCTTC.

This clonotype was picked up many times. V gene TRBV18 combines with J gene TRBJ1-5; weak D call: TRBD1 (6 bases). Germline lookup yields CDR1 KGHSH and CDR2 LQKENI. The CDR3 consists of 15 residues. The V end lost 6 bases, the J end lost 6 bases, and 18 bases lay between the germline ends. The CDR3 reads CASSPSQGKSQPQHF. CDR3 in DNA: TGTGCCAGCTCCCCGTCACAGGGAAAAAGTCAGCCCCAGCATTTT.

As to this clonotype: This sequence may be a read error, since a much larger clone differs from it by one base. V is TRBV20-1 and J is TRBJ2-7, with D possibly TRBD2 on 5 matching bases. Germline V CDR1 and CDR2: DFQATT, SNEGSKA (reference sequence). Trimming shortened V by 1 base and J by 1 base, and 11 bases separated the two germline ends. This CDR3 has 14 residues. CDR3 DNA: TGCAGTGCTAGAGTTCTGAGGGATTCCTACGAGCAGTACTTC. Translated, it gives CSARVLRDSYEQYF.

The V and J genes are TRBV20-1 and TRBJ2-4; D is ambiguous. Trimming removed 6 bases at V and 2 bases at J, with 5 bases between. From germline, CDR1 is DFQATT and CDR2 SNEGSKA (reference sequence). The CDR3 totals 11 residues. The CDR3 DNA sequence: TGCAGTGCAAACCCCAAAAACATTCAGTACTTC. Protein product: CSANPKNIQYF.

The chain couples TRBV5-5 to TRBJ2-1; D not resolved. Germline CDR1 reads SGHKS; CDR2 reads YYEKEE (reference sequence). V shed 6 bases and J shed 7 bases, with 11 bases lying between them. The CDR3 extends over 12 amino acids. The CDR3 sequence: CASTLGRNEQFF. DNA of the CDR3: TGTGCCAGCACCCTTGGACGGAATGAGCAGTTCTTC.

J is TRBJ2-4 and V is TRBV5-6; TRBD1 aligns across 9 bases. The junction had 11 bases not matched to a gene; V was cut back by 4 bases and J by 3 bases. Germline values: CDR1 SGHDT, CDR2 YYEEEE. The CDR3 extends over 17 amino acids. CDR3 in amino acids: CASSRVTGGAGKNIQYF. DNA of the CDR3: TGTGCCAGCAGCAGAGTAACAGGGGGCGCAGGCAAAAACATTCAGTACTTC.